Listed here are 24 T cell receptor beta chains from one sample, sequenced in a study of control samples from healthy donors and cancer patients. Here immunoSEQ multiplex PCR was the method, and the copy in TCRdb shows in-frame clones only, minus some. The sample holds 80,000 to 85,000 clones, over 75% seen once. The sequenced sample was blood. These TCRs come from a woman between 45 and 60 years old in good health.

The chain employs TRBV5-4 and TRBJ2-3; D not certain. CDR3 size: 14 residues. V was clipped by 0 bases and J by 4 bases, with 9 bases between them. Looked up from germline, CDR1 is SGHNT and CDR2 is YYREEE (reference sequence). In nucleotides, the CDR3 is TGTGCCAGCAGCTTGGTTGTCACATCAGATACGCAGTATTTT. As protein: CASSLVVTSDTQYF.

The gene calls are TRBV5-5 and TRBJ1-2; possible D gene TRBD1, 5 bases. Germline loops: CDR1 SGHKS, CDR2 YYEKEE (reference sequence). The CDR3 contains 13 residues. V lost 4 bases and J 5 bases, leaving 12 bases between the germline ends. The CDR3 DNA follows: TGTGCCAGCAGCCCGGGGACGGGATATGGCTACACCTTC. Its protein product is CASSPGTGYGYTF.

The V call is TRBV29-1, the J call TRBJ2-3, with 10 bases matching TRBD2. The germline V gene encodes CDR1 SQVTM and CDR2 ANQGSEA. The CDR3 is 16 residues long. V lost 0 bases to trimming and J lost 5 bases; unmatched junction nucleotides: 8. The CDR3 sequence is CSVEEYGLAGVDTQYF. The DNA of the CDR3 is TGCAGCGTTGAAGAATATGGCCTAGCGGGGGTAGATACGCAGTATTTT.

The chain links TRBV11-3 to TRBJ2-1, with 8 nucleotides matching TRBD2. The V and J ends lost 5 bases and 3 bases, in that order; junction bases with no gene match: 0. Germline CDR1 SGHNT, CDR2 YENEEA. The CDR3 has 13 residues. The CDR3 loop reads CASSRGGYNEQFF. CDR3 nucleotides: TGTGCCAGCAGCCGGGGGGGCTACAATGAGCAGTTCTTC.

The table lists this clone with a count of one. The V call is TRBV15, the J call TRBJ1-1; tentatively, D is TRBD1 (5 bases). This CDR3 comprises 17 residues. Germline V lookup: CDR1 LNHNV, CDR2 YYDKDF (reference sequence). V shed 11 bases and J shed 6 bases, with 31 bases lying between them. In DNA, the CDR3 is TGTGCCGCAGGAGGAGGCCGGCCGGGTTCCGGGGACTCTGAAGCTTTCTTT. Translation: CAAGGGRPGSGDSEAFF.

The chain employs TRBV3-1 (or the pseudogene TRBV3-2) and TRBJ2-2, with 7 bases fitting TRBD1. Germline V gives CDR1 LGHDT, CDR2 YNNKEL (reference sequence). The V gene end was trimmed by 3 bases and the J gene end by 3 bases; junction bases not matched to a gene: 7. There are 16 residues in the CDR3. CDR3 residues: CASSHRDRSYTGELFF. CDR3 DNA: TGTGCCAGCAGCCATAGGGACAGATCCTACACCGGGGAGCTGTTTTTT.

CDR3 amino acids: CASSRRTSGGSSYEQYF. CDR3 DNA: TGTGCCAGCAGCCGTCGGACTAGCGGGGGGAGCTCCTACGAGCAGTACTTC. The chain carries TRBV11-2 and TRBJ2-7, with 14 bases that match TRBD2. Germline V gene sequence: CDR1 SGHAT, CDR2 FQNNGV. The CDR3 contains 17 residues. J was trimmed by 0 bases and V by 5 bases; bases with no gene match: 6.

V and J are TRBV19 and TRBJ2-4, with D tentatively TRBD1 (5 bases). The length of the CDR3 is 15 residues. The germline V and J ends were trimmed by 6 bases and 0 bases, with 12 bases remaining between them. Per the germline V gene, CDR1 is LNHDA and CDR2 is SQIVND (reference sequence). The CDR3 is CASRGQGKAKNIQYF. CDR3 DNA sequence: TGTGCCAGTAGGGGCCAGGGCAAAGCCAAAAACATTCAGTACTTC.

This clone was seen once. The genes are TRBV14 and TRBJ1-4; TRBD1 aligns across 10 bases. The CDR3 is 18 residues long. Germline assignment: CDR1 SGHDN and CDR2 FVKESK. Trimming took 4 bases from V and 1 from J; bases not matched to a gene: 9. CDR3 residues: CASSLIRRTGGTNEKLFF. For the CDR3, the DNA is TGTGCCAGCAGCCTTATTCGCCGGACAGGGGGAACTAATGAAAAACTGTTTTTT.

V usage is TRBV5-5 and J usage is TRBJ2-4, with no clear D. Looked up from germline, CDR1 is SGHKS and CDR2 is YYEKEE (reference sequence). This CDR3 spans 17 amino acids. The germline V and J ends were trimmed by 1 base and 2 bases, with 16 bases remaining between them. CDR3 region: CASSLMPRGSPKNIQYF. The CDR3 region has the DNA TGTGCCAGCAGCTTGATGCCCAGAGGTTCGCCCAAAAACATTCAGTACTTC.

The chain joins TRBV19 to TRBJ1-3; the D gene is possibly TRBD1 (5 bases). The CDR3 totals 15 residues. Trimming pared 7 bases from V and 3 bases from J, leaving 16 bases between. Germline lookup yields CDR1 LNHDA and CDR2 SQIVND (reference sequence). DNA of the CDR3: TGTGCCAGTATAAGCAATACAGGATATGGAAACACCATATATTTT. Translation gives CASISNTGYGNTIYF.

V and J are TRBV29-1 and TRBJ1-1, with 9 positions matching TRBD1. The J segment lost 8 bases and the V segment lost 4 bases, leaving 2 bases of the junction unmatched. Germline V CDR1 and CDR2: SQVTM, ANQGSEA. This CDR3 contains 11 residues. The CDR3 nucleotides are TGCAGCGTTGGGACAGGGGAAGAAGCTTTCTTT. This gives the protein CSVGTGEEAFF.

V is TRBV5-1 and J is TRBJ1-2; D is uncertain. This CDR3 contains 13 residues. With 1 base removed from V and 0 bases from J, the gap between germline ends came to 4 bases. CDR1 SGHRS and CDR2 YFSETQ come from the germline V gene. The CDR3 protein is CASSLWSNYGYTF. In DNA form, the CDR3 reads TGCGCCAGCAGCTTGTGGTCTAACTATGGCTACACCTTC.

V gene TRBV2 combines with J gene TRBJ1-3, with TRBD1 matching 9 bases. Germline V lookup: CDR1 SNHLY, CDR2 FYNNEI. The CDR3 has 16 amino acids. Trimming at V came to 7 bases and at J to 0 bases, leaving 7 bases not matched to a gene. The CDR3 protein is CASTGTGPYSGNTIYF. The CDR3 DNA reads TGTGCCAGCACCGGGACAGGGCCATACTCTGGAAACACCATATATTTT.

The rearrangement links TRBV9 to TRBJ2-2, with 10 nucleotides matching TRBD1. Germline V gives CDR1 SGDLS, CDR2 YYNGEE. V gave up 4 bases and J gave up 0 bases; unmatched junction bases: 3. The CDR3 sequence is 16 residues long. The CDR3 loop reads CASSSGQGPNTGELFF. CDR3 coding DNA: TGTGCCAGCAGCTCGGGACAGGGGCCGAACACCGGGGAGCTGTTTTTT.

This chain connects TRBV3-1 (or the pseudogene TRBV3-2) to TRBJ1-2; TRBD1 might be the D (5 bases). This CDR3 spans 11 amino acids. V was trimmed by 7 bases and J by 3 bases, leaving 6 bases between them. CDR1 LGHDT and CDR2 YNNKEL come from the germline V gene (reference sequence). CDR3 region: CASIGDYGYTF. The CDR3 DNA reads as TGTGCCAGCATAGGGGACTATGGCTACACCTTC.

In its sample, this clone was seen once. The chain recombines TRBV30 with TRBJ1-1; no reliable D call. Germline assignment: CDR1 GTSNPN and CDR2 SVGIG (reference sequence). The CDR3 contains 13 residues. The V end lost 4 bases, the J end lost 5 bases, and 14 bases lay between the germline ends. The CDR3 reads CAWKPRAVTEAFF. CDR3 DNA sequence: TGTGCCTGGAAACCTAGGGCCGTGACTGAAGCTTTCTTT.

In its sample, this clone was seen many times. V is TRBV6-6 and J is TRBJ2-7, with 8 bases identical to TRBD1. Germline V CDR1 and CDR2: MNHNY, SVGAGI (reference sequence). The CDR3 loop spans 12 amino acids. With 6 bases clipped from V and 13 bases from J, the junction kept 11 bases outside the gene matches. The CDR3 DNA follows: TGTGCCAGCAGATCGAGACAGGGGATTATTTACTTC. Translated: CASRSRQGIIYF.

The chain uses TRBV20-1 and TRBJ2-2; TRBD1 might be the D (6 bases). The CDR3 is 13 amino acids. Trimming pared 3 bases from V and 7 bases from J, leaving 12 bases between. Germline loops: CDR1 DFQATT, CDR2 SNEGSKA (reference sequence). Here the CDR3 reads CSASRTAVGELFF. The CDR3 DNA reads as TGCAGTGCTAGTCGGACAGCGGTCGGGGAGCTGTTTTTT.

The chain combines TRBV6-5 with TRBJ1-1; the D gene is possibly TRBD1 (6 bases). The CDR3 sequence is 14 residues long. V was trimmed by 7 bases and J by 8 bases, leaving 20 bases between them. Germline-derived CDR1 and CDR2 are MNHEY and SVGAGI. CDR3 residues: CASTRGAPGTEAFF. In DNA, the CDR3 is TGTGCCAGCACAAGGGGCGCTCCGGGGACAGAAGCTTTCTTT.

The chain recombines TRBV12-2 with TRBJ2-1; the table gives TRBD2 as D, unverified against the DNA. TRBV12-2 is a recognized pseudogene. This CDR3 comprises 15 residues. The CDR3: CASRLGGGTYNEQFF. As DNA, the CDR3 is TGTGCAAGTCGCTTAGGAGGTGGTACCTACAATGAGCAGTTCTTC.

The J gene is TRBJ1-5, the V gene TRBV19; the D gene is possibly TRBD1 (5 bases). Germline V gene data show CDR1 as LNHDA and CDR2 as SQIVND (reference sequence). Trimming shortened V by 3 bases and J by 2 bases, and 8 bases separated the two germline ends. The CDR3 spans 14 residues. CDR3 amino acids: CASSIRVGNQPQHF. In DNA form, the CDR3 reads TGTGCCAGTAGTATCAGGGTAGGCAATCAGCCCCAGCATTTT.

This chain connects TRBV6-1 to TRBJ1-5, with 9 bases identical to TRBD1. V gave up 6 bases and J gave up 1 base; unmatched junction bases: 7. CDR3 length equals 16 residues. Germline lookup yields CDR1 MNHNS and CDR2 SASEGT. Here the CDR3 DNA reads TGTGCCAGCAGAGAAACAGGGGGCAAGAGCAATCAGCCCCAGCATTTT. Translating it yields CASRETGGKSNQPQHF.

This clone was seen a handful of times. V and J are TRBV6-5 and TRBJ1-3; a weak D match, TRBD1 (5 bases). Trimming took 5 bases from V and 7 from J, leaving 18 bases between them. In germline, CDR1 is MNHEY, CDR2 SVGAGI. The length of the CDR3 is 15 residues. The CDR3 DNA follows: TGTGCCAGCAGTCGGGACCAGGTATCTACGAACACCATATATTTT. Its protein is CASSRDQVSTNTIYF.